The 10 T cell receptor beta chains presented below share a single source sample, sequenced in a study of blood T cell repertoires in COVID-19. Using immunoSEQ multiplex PCR, the repertoire was profiled, and TCRdb retains in-frame clones only, with some absent. The sample records about 170,000 clones, approximately 86% being singletons. Sequences were obtained from peripheral blood. The receptors shown here come from a man aged 50-59 years with active or convalescent COVID-19.

CDR3 sequence reads: CASSLETSGWSGDEQFF. CDR3 nucleotides: TGTGCCAGCAGCTTGGAGACTAGCGGGTGGTCTGGGGATGAGCAGTTCTTC. This rearrangement joins TRBV13 to TRBJ2-1; 10 nucleotides align to TRBD2. This CDR3 contains 17 residues. V lost 3 bases and J lost 8; bases outside the gene matches: 13. CDR1 is PRHDT, CDR2 FYEKMQ, per germline (reference sequence).

V and J are TRBV7-9 and TRBJ1-6; no reliable D call. CDR3 length equals 14 residues. The V gene lost 5 bases and the J gene lost 2 bases, with 7 bases spanning the gap. The germline CDR1 and CDR2 sequences are SEHNR and FQNEAQ (reference sequence). The CDR3 region has the DNA TGTGCCAGCAGCCTCGGGACCTATAATTCACCCCTCCACTTT. It encodes CASSLGTYNSPLHF.

The V gene is TRBV7-2, the J gene TRBJ1-2, with 8 bases matching TRBD1. The length of the CDR3 is 14 residues. The V and J ends lost 5 bases and 8 bases, in that order; junction bases with no gene match: 10. CDR1 and CDR2 (germline): SGHTA, FQGNSA. The CDR3 reads CASSPPDRDGGYTF. CDR3 nucleotide sequence: TGTGCCAGCAGCCCCCCGGACAGGGATGGGGGCTACACCTTC.

The chain employs TRBV2 and TRBJ2-5; TRBD1 agrees at 9 bases. V was clipped by 4 bases and J by 5 bases; unmatched bases: 5. The CDR3 runs to 14 residues. Germline CDR1 reads SNHLY; CDR2 reads FYNNEI. CDR3 coding DNA: TGTGCCAGCAGTGTGGCGACAGGGGGTGAGACCCAGTACTTC. This codes for CASSVATGGETQYF.

The J gene is TRBJ1-1, the V gene TRBV10-3; D may be TRBD1 (5 bases). This CDR3 has 11 residues. Germline CDR1 and CDR2: ENHRY and SYGVKD. Trimming took off 3 bases at V and 6 bases at J, with 5 bases between the two ends. DNA for the CDR3: TGTGCCATCAGTGACAGGGCTGAAGCTTTCTTT. Protein product: CAISDRAEAFF.

The J gene is TRBJ1-1, the V gene TRBV11-2; D is possibly TRBD1 (5 bases). The CDR3 runs 14 residues. V was cut by 0 bases and J by 8 bases, with 13 bases left in between. CDR1 is SGHAT, CDR2 FQNNGV, per germline. For the CDR3, the DNA is TGTGCCAGCAGCTTAGATAGGGTGTCAGGGGAAGCTTTCTTT. Encoded protein: CASSLDRVSGEAFF.

The genes are TRBV5-1 and TRBJ2-5; 7 nucleotides match TRBD1. In germline, CDR1 is SGHRS, CDR2 YFSETQ. After removal of 4 bases from V and 0 bases from J, the junction contained 6 bases not matched to a gene. The CDR3 consists of 15 residues. CDR3 in amino acids: CASSPEGQYQETQYF. The CDR3 DNA reads as TGCGCCAGCAGCCCCGAGGGACAGTACCAAGAGACCCAGTACTTC. The full variable domain, rest sourced from reference TRBV5-1 and TRBJ2-5, is KAGVTQTPRYLIKTRGQQVTLSCSPISGHRSVSWYQQTPGQGLQFLFEYFSETQRNKGNFPGRFSGRQFSNSRSEMNVSTLELGDSALYLCASSPEGQYQETQYFGPGTRLLVL.

The V call is TRBV29-1, the J call TRBJ1-1, with 8 bases identical to TRBD1. The CDR3 contains 13 residues. V shed 5 bases, J shed 3 bases, and the junction held 5 bases outside the gene matches. Germline assignment: CDR1 SQVTM and CDR2 ANQGSEA. For the CDR3, the DNA is TGCAGCGTTCGACAGGGGAGAGACACTGAAGCTTTCTTT. Protein sequence: CSVRQGRDTEAFF.

This chain links TRBV6-5 with TRBJ1-3, with TRBD1 identical over 7 bases. Per the germline V gene, CDR1 is MNHEY and CDR2 is SVGAGI. The J segment lost 4 bases and the V segment lost 6 bases, leaving 3 bases of the junction unmatched. This CDR3 is built from 13 residues. The CDR3 coding sequence is TGTGCCAGCAGGGGGGACAGCGGAAACACCATATATTTT. Encoded protein: CASRGDSGNTIYF.

CDR3 amino acids: CASSSTVEHEKLFF. The CDR3 DNA sequence: TGTGCCAGCAGTAGCACGGTGGAGCATGAAAAACTGTTTTTT. The chain couples TRBV6-2 or TRBV6-3 to TRBJ1-4, with no clear D. The CDR3 extends over 14 amino acids. Germline values: CDR1 MNHEY, CDR2 SVGEGT. Trimming pared 5 bases from V and 6 bases from J, leaving 13 bases between.